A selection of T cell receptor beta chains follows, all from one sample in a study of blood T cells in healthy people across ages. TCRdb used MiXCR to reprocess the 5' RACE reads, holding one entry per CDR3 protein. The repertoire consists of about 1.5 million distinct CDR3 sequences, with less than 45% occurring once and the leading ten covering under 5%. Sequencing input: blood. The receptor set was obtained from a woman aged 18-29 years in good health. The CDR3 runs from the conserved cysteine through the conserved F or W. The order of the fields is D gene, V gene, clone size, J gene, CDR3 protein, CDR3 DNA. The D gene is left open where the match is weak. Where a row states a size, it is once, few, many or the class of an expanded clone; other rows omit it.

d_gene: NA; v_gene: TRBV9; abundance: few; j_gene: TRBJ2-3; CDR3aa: CASSVEGWRDTQYF; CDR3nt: TGTGCCAGCAGCGTAGAGGGGTGGAGAGATACGCAGTATTTT
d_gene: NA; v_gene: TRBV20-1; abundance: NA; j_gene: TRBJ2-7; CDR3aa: CSARTSTGEGYNEQYF; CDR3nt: TGCAGTGCTAGAACTTCGACAGGCGAGGGATACAATGAGCAGTACTTC
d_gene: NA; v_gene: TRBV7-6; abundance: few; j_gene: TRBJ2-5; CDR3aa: CASSLNQGTYNEQYF; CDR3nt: TGTGCCAGCAGCTTAAATCAGGGGACGTACAATGAGCAGTACTTC
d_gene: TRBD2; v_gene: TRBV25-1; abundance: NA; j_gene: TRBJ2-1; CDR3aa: CASGGLAGVSEQFF; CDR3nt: TGTGCCAGCGGGGGACTAGCGGGGGTGTCTGAGCAGTTCTTC
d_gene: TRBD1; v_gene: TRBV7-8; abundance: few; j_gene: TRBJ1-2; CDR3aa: CASSSLQGADYGYTF; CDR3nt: TGTGCCAGCAGCTCTCTACAGGGGGCCGACTATGGCTACACCTTC
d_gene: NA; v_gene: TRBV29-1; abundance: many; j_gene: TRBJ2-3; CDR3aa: CSVEAGHTDTQYF; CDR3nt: TGCAGCGTTGAGGCGGGTCACACAGATACGCAGTATTTT
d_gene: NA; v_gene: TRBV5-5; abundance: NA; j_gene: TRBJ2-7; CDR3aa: CASSYGGFNYEQYF; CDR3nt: TGTGCCAGCAGCTACGGGGGTTTCAACTACGAGCAGTACTTC
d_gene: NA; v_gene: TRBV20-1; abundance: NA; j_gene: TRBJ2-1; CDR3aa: CSARDRTSSYNEQFF; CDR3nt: TGCAGTGCTAGAGATCGGACCAGCTCCTACAATGAGCAGTTCTTC
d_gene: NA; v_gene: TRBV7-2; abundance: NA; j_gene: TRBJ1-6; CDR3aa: CASSLLSLSSYNSPLHF; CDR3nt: TGTGCCAGCAGCTTACTTTCATTAAGCTCCTATAATTCACCCCTCCACTTT
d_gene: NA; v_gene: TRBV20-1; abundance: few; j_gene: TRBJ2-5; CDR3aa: CSAHDRNQETQYF; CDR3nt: TGCAGTGCACATGACCGGAATCAAGAGACCCAGTACTTC
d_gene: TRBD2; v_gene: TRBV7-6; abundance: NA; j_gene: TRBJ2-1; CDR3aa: CASSLQTSGGNEQFF; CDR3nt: TGTGCCAGCAGCTTACAAACTAGCGGGGGCAATGAGCAGTTCTTC
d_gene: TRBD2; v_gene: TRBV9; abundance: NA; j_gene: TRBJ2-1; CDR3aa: CASSAPRGGSHNEQFF; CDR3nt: TGTGCCAGCAGCGCCCCTCGGGGGGGTTCTCACAATGAGCAGTTCTTC
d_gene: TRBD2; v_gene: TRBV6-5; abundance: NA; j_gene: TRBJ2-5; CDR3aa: CASSDSGGRETQYF; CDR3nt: TGTGCCAGCAGTGACTCGGGAGGGCGTGAGACCCAGTACTTC
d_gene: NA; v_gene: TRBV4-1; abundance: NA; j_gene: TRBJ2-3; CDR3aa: CASSQEPSGTDTQYF; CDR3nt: TGCGCCAGCAGCCAAGAGCCCTCAGGCACAGATACGCAGTATTTT
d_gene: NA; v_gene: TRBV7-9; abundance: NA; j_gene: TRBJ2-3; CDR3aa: CASRGDAQYF; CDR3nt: TGTGCCAGCAGAGGAGATGCGCAGTATTTT
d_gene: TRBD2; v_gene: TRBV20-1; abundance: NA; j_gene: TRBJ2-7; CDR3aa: CSARAMTSGGYEQYF; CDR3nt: TGCAGTGCTAGAGCCATGACTAGCGGGGGTTACGAGCAGTACTTC
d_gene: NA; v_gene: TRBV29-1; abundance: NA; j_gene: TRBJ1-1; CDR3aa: CSVQGLTNTEAFF; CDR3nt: TGCAGCGTTCAGGGGTTAACGAACACTGAAGCTTTCTTT
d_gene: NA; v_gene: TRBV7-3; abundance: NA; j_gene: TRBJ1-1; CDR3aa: CASSLQGGTTEPFF; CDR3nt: TGTGCCAGCAGCTTACAGGGAGGAACCACTGAACCTTTCTTT
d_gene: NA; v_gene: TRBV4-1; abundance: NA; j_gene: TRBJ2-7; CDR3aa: CASSPPSVSEQYF; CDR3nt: TGCGCCAGCAGCCCCCCGTCAGTCTCCGAGCAGTACTTC
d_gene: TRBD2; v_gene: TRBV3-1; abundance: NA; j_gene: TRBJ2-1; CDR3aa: CASSQETSGGWFEQFF; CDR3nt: TGTGCCAGCAGCCAAGAAACGAGCGGGGGCTGGTTCGAGCAGTTCTTC
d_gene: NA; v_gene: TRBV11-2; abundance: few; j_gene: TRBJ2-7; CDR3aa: CASSLLKRRGYEQYF; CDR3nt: TGTGCCAGCAGCTTACTCAAGAGAAGGGGCTACGAGCAGTACTTC
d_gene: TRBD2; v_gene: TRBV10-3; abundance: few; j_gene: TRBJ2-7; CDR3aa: CAIGSGSAYEQYF; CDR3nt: TGTGCCATCGGTAGCGGGAGTGCCTACGAGCAGTACTTC
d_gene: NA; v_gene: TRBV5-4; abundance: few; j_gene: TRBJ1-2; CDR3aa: CASSLGSRSNYGYTF; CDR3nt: TGTGCCAGCAGCTTGGGTTCGCGCTCTAACTATGGCTACACCTTC
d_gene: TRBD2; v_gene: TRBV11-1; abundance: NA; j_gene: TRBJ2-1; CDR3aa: CASRGTSGRTIQNEQFF; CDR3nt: TGTGCCAGCAGGGGTACTAGCGGCAGGACGATTCAAAATGAGCAGTTCTTC
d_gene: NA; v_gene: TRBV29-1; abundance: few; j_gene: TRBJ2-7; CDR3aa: CSVGLRLGAYEQYF; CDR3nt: TGCAGCGTTGGGCTCCGGTTGGGTGCCTACGAGCAGTACTTC
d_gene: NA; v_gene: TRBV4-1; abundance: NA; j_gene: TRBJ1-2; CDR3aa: CASSQDLINYGYTF; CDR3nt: TGCGCCAGCAGCCAAGATCTTATAAACTATGGCTACACCTTC
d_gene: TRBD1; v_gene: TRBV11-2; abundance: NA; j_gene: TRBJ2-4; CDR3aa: CASSNRQGVDKNIQYF; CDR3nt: TGTGCCAGCAGCAATAGACAGGGGGTTGACAAAAACATTCAGTACTTC
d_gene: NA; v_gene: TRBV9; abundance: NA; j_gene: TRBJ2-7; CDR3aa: CASSVGPGLEWEQYF; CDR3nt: TGTGCCAGCAGCGTAGGACCGGGATTGGAATGGGAGCAGTACTTC
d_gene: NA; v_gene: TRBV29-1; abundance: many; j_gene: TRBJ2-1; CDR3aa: CSVRGRLYNEQFF; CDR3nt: TGCAGCGTCCGGGGCCGGCTGTACAATGAGCAGTTCTTC
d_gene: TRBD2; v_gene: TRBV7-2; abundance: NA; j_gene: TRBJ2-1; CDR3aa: CASSNYRLAGYNEQFF; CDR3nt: TGTGCCAGCAGTAATTATCGGCTAGCGGGCTACAATGAGCAGTTCTTC
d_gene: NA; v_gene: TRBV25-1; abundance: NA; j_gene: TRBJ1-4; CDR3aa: CASSERRTVATNEKLFF; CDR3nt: TGTGCCAGCAGTGAACGACGGACGGTCGCAACTAATGAAAAACTGTTTTTT
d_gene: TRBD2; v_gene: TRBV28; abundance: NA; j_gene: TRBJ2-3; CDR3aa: CASSPGLGTHTDTQYF; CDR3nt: TGTGCCAGCAGTCCAGGACTAGGAACTCACACAGATACGCAGTATTTT
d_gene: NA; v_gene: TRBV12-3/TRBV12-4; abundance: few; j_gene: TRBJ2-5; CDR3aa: CASSKDSQETQYF; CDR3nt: TGTGCCAGCAGTAAGGACAGCCAAGAGACCCAGTACTTC
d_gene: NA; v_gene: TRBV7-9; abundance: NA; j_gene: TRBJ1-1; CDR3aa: CASSPPGGHTNTEAFF; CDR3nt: TGTGCCAGCAGCCCCCCGGGGGGACATACGAACACTGAAGCTTTCTTT
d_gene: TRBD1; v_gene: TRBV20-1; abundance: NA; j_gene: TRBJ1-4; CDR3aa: CSASQGGINEKLFF; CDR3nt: TGCAGTGCTAGCCAGGGGGGGATCAATGAAAAACTGTTTTTT
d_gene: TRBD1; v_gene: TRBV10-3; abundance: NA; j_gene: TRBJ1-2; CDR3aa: CAISESGTGAGYTF; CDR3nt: TGTGCCATCAGTGAGTCGGGGACAGGGGCTGGCTACACCTTC
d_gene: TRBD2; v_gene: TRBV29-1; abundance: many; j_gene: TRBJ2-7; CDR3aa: CSVDRLAGVSYEQYF; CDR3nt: TGCAGCGTTGACCGACTAGCGGGGGTCTCCTACGAGCAGTACTTC
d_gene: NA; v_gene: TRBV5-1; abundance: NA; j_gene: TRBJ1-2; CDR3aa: CASSLERQAGGYTF; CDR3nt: TGCGCCAGCAGCTTGGAGCGACAGGCGGGTGGCTACACCTTC
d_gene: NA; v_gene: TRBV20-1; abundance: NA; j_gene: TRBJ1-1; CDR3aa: CSARDTFFMNTEAFF; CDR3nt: TGCAGTGCTAGAGATACGTTTTTCATGAACACTGAAGCTTTCTTT
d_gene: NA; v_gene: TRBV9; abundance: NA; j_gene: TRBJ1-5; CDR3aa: CASSVEGAKNQPQHF; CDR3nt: TGTGCCAGCAGCGTAGAGGGCGCGAAAAATCAGCCCCAGCATTTT
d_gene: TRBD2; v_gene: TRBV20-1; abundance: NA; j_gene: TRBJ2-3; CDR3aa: CSARSGYTQYF; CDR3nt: TGCAGTGCTCGTAGCGGGTATACGCAGTATTTT